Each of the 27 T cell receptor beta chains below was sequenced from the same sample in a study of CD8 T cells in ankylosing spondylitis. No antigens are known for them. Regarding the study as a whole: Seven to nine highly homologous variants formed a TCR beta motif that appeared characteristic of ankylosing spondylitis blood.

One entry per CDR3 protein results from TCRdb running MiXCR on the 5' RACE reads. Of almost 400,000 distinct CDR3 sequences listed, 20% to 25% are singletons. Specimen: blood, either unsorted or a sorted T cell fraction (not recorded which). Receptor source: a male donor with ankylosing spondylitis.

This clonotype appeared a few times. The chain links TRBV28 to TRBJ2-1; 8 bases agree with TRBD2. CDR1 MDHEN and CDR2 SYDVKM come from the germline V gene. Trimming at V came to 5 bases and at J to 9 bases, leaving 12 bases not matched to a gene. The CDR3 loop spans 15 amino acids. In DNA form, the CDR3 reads TGTGCCAGCAGTACCATTGGCGGGAGGATTGGTGAGCAGTTCTTC. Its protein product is CASSTIGGRIGEQFF. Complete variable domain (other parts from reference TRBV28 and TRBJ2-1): DVKVTQSSRYLVKRTGEKVFLECVQDMDHENMFWYRQDPGLGLRLIYFSYDVKMKEKGDIPEGYSVSREKKERFSLILESASTNQTSMYLCASSTIGGRIGEQFFGPGTRLTVL.

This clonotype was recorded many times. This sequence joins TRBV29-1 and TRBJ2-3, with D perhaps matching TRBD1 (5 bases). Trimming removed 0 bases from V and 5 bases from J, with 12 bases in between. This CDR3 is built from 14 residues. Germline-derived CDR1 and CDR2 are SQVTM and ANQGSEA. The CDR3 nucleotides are TGCAGCGTTGAAGATCTGGCAGGGATAGATACGCAGTATTTT. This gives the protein CSVEDLAGIDTQYF.

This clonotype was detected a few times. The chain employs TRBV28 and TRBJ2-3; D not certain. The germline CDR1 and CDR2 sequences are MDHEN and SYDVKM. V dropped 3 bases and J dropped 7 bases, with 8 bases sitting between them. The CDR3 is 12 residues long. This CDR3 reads CASSFRKNTQYF. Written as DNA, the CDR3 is TGTGCCAGCAGTTTTAGGAAGAATACGCAGTATTTT.

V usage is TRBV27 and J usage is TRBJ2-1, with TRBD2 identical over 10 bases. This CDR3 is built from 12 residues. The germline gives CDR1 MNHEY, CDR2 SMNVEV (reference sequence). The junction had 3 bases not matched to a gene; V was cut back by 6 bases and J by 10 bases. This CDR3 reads CASREAGGEQFF. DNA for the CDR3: TGTGCCAGCAGGGAAGCGGGAGGGGAGCAGTTCTTC.

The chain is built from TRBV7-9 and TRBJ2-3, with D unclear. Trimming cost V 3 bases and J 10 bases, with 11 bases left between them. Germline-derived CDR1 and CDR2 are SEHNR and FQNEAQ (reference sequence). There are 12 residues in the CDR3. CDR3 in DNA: TGTGCCAGCAGCTTTGGGCCGAACGCGCAGTATTTT. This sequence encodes CASSFGPNAQYF.

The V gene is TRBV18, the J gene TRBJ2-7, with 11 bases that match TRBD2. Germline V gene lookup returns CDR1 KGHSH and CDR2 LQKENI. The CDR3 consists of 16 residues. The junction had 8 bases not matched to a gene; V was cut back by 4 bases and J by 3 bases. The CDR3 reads CASSQFGTSGYYEQYF. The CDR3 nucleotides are TGTGCCAGCTCACAATTCGGGACTAGCGGTTACTACGAGCAGTACTTC.

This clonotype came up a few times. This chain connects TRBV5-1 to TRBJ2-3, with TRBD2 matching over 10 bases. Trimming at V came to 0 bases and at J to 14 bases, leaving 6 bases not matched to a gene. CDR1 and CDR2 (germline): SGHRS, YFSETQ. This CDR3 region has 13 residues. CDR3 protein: CASSLESGRVWYF. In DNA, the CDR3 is TGCGCCAGCAGCTTGGAGAGCGGGAGGGTTTGGTATTTT.

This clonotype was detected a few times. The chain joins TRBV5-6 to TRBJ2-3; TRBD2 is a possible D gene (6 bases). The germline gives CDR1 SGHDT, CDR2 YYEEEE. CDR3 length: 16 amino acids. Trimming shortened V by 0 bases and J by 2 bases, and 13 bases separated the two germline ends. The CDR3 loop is CASSLELAEYTDTQYF. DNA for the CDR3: TGTGCCAGCAGCTTGGAATTAGCGGAGTACACAGATACGCAGTATTTT.

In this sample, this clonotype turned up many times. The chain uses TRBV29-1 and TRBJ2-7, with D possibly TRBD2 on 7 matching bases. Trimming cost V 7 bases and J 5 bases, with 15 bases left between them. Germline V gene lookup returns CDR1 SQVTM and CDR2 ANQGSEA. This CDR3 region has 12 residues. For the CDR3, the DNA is TGCAGCGGGGGAAAAGGGGGGGACGAGCAGTACTTC. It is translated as CSGGKGGDEQYF.

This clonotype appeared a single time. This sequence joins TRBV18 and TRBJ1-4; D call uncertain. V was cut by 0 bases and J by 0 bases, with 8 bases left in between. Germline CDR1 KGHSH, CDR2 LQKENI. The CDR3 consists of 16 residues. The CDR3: CASSPPGQPTNEKLFF. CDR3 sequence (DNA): TGTGCCAGCTCACCACCGGGCCAGCCAACTAATGAAAAACTGTTTTTT.

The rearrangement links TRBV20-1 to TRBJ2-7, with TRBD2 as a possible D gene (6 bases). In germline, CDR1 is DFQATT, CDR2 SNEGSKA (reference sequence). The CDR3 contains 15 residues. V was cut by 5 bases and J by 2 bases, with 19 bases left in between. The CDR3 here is CSASLPVSSAYEQYF. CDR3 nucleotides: TGCAGTGCTTCACTTCCGGTCTCTAGCGCCTACGAGCAGTACTTC.

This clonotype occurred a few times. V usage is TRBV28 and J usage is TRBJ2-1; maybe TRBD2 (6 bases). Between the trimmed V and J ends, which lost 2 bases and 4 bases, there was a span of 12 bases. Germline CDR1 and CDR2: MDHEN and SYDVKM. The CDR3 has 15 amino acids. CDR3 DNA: TGTGCCAGCAGTTTAGCCCCGGGGGTTTACAATGAGCAGTTCTTC. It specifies CASSLAPGVYNEQFF.

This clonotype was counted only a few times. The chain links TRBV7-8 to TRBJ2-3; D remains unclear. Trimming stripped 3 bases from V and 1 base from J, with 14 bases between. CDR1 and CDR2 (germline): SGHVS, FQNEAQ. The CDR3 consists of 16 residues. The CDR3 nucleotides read TGTGCCAGCAGCTTGCCGGTCCCCCAAGGCACAGATACGCAGTATTTT. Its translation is CASSLPVPQGTDTQYF.

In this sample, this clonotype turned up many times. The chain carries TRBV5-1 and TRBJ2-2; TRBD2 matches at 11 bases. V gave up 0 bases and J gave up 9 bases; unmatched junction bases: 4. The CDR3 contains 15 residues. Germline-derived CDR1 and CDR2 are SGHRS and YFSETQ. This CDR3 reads CASSLGLAGSWELFF. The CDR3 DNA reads TGCGCCAGCAGCTTGGGACTAGCGGGAAGCTGGGAGCTGTTTTTT.

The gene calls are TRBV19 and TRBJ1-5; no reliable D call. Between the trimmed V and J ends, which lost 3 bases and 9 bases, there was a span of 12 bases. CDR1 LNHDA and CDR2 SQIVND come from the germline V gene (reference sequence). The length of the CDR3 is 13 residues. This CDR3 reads CASSIGTQMPQHF. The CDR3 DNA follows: TGTGCCAGTAGTATCGGCACGCAAATGCCCCAGCATTTT.

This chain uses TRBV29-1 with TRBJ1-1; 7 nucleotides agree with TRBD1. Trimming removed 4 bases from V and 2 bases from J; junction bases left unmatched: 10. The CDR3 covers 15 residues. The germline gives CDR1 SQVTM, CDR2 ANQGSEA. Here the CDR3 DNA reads TGCAGCGTTGTAGGGGGCGTTGAGGGAAACACTGAAGCTTTCTTT. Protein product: CSVVGGVEGNTEAFF.

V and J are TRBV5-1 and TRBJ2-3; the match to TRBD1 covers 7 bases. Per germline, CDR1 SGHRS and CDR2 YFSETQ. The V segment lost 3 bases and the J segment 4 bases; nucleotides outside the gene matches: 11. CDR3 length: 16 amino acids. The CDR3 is CASSYAPQQGSDTQYF. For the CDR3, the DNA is TGCGCCAGCAGCTACGCCCCCCAACAGGGGTCAGATACGCAGTATTTT.

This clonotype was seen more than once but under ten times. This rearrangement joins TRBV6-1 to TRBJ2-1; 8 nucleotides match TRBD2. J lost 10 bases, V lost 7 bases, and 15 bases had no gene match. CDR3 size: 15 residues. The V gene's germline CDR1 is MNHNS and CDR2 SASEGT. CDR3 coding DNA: TGTGCCAGCACTCACCTAGCGGGCAGGTGGGGAGAGCAGTTCTTC. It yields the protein CASTHLAGRWGEQFF.

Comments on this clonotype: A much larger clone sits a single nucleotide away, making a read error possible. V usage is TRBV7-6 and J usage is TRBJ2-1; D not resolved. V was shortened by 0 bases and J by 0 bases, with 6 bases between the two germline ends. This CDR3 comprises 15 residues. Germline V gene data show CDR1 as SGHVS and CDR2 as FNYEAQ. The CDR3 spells CASSLAESSYNEQFF. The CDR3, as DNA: TGTGCCAGCAGCTTAGCGGAAAGCTCCTACAATGAGCAGTTCTTC.

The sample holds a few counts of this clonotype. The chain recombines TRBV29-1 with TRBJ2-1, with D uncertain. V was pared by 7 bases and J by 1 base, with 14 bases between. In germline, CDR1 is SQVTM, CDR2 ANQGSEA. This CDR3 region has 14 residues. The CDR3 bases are TGCAGCGGGGCGGAGACACAGTCCTACAATGAGCAGTTCTTC. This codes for CSGAETQSYNEQFF.

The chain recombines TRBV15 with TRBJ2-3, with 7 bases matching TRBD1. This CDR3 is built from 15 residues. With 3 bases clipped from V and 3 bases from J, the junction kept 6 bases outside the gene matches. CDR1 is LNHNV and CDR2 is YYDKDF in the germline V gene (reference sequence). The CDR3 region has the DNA TGTGCCACCAGCAGTCGACAGGGACAGACAGATACGCAGTATTTT. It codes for CATSSRQGQTDTQYF.

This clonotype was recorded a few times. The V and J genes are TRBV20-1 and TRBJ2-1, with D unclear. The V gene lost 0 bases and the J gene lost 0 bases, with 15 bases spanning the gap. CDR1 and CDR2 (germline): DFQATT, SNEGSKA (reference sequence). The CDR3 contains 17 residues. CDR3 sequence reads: CSARDVQAQSSYNEQFF. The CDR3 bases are TGCAGTGCTAGAGATGTGCAAGCGCAGAGCTCCTACAATGAGCAGTTCTTC.

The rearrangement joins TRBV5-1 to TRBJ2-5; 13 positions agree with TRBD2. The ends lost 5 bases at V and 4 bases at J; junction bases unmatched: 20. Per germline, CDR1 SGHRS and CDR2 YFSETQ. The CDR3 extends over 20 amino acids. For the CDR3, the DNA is TGCGCCAGCAGTGTCCCTACAACCGGGACTAGCGGGACGCGGGGAGAGACCCAGTACTTC. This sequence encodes CASSVPTTGTSGTRGETQYF.

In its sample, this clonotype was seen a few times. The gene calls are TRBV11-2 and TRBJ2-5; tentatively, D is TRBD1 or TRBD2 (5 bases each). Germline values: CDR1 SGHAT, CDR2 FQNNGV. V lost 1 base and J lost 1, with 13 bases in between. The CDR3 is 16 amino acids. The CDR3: CASSLGDAPFQETQYF. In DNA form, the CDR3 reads TGTGCCAGCAGCTTAGGGGACGCCCCATTCCAAGAGACCCAGTACTTC.

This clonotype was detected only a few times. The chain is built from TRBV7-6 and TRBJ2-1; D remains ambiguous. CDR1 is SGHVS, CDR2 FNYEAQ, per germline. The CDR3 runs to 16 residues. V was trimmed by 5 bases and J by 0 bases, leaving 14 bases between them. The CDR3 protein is CASSQRWALSYNEQFF. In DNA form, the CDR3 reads TGTGCCAGCAGCCAAAGATGGGCTCTCTCCTACAATGAGCAGTTCTTC. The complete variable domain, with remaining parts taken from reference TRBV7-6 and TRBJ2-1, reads GAGVSQSPRYKVTKRGQDVALRCDPISGHVSLYWYRQALGQGPEFLTYFNYEAQQDKSGLPNDRFSAERPEGSISTLTIQRTEQRDSAMYRCASSQRWALSYNEQFFGPGTRLTVL.

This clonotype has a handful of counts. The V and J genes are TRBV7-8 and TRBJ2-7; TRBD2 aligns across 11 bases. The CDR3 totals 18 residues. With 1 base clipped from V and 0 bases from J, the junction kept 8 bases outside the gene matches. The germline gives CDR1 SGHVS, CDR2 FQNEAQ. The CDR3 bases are TGTGCCAGCAGCTTAGGGTTGTCTAGCGGGAGGTCCTCCTACGAGCAGTACTTC. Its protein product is CASSLGLSSGRSSYEQYF.

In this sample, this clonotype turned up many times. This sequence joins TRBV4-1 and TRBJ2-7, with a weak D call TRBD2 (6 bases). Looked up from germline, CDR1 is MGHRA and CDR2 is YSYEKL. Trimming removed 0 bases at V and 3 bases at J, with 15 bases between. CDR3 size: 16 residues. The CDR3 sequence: CASSQEWGRYNYEQYF. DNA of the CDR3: TGCGCCAGCAGCCAAGAATGGGGGAGGTACAACTACGAGCAGTACTTC.